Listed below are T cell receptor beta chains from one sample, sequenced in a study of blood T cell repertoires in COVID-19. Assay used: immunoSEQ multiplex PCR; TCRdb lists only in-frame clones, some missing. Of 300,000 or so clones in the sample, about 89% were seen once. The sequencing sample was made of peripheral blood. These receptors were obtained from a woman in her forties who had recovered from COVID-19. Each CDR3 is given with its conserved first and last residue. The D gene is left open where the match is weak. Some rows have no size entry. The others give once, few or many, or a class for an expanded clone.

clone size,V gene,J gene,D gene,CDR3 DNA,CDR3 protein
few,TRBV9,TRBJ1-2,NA,TGTGCCAGCAGCCCCAGTGGGACACCCTATGGCTACACCTTC,CASSPSGTPYGYTF
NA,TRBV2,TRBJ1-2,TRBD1,TGTGCCAGCAGTCGAGGACAGGGGAACTACTATGGCTACACCTTC,CASSRGQGNYYGYTF
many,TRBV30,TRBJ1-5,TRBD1,TGTGCCTGGAGTGGACAGGGAGATCAGCCCCAGCATTTT,CAWSGQGDQPQHF
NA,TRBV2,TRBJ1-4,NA,TGTGCCGGCAGTGAAGCCCCCAGGGGCTTTGAAAAACTGTTTTTT,CAGSEAPRGFEKLFF
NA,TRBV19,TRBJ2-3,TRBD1,TGTGCCAGTAGTATCCGGACAGGCCTCACAGATACGCAGTATTTT,CASSIRTGLTDTQYF
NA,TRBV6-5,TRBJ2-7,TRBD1,TGTGCCAGCAGTTACTCCCACAGGGGACGGGGCTACGAGCAGTACTTC,CASSYSHRGRGYEQYF
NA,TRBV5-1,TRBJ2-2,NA,TGCGCCAGCAGCTTGGCGGGGCAGGGGACCGGGGAGCTGTTTTTT,CASSLAGQGTGELFF
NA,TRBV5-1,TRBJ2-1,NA,TGCGCCAGCAGCCTTATGGACTCGCACAATGAGCAGTTCTTC,CASSLMDSHNEQFF
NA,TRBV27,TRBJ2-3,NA,TGTGCCAGCACCCGGAGGCCGCTCACAGATACGCAGTATTTT,CASTRRPLTDTQYF
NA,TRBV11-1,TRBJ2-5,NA,TGTGCCAGCAGCGCCCAGGGGAAAGAGACCCAGTACTTC,CASSAQGKETQYF
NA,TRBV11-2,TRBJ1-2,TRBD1,TGTGCCAGCAGTCCCGGGACAGTCTATGGCTACACCTTC,CASSPGTVYGYTF
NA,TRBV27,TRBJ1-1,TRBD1,TGTGCCAGCAGTTTAGGGACAGGGGGCACTGAAGCTTTCTTT,CASSLGTGGTEAFF
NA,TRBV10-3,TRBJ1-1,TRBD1,TGTGCCATCAGTGAGTCGACAGGGGTAATGAACACTGAAGCTTTCTTT,CAISESTGVMNTEAFF
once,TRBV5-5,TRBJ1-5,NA,TGTGCCAGCAGCTTTCTAGGTCCGCCCCAGCATTTT,CASSFLGPPQHF
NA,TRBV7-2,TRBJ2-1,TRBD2,TGTGCCAGCAGCACCCATCAGCGGGGGGTTAACAATGAGCAGTTCTTC,CASSTHQRGVNNEQFF
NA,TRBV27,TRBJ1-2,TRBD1,TGTGCCAGCAGTTTATTCCCGGGACAGGGGGTGTCTGGCTACACCTTC,CASSLFPGQGVSGYTF
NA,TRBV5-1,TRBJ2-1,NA,TGCGCCAGCAGCTTCAACGGGATCAATGAGCAGTTCTTC,CASSFNGINEQFF
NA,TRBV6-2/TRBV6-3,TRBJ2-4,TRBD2,TGTGCCAGCAGCCTACTAGCGGCCTTAGCCAAAAACATTCAGTACTTC,CASSLLAALAKNIQYF
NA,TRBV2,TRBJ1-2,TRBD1,TGTGCCAGCAGCCCAACGGCAGGGGGTGGCTACACCTTC,CASSPTAGGGYTF
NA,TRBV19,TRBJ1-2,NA,TGTGCCAGTAGTATAAGAAGGTCCGGTGCAGGCCCCCTTGGCTATGGCTACACCTTC,CASSIRRSGAGPLGYGYTF
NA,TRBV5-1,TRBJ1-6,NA,TGCGCCAGCAGCTTGATCCCGGGAAATTCACCCCTCCACTTT,CASSLIPGNSPLHF
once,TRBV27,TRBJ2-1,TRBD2,TGTGCCAGCAGGTGGACTAGGCTTGCCGGTGAGCAGTTCTTC,CASRWTRLAGEQFF
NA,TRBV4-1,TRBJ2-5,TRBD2,TGCGCCAGCAGCCAAGACTTGGGACTAGCGGGGGGTCAAGAGACCCAGTACTTC,CASSQDLGLAGGQETQYF
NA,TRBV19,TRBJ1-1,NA,TGTGCCAGTAGTATACGACGGAGGAACACTGAAGCTTTCTTT,CASSIRRRNTEAFF
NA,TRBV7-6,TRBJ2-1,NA,TGTGCCAGCAGCCCACCGGGGGGACAGGCTAAACATGAGCAGTTCTTC,CASSPPGGQAKHEQFF
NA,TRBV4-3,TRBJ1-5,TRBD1,TGCGCCAGCAGCCCGGACAGGGGCGGCAATCAGCCCCAGCATTTT,CASSPDRGGNQPQHF
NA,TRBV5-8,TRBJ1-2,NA,TGTGCCAGCAGCTTCCCGGAGGTCTATGGCTACACCTTC,CASSFPEVYGYTF
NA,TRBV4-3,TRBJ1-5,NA,TGCGCCAGCAGCCAAGAAGCAGGGCCCTCTAATCAGCCCCAGCATTTT,CASSQEAGPSNQPQHF
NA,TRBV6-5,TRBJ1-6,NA,TGTGCCAGCCAGGCATTCATCTATAATTCACCCCTCCACTTT,CASQAFIYNSPLHF
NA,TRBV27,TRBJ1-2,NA,TGTGCCAGCAGTTTTCTTCCCGTGGGGGCTGGCTACACCTTC,CASSFLPVGAGYTF
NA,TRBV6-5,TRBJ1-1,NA,TGTGCCACCTTGAGGGCTCAGCTGAACACTGAAGCTTTCTTT,CATLRAQLNTEAFF
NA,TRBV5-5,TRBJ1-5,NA,TGTGCCAGCAGCTTGCTCGGACAGAGAAGCAATCAGCCCCAGCATTTT,CASSLLGQRSNQPQHF
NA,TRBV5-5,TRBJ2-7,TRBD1,TGTGCCAGCAGCCGGGACAGACCCTACGAGCAGTACTTC,CASSRDRPYEQYF
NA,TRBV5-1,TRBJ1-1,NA,TGCGCCAGCAGCGTGACAGGGAACACTGAAGCTTTCTTT,CASSVTGNTEAFF
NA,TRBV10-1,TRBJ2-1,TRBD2,TGCGCCAGCAGTGATTTAGGACTAGCGGGGTCCAATGAGCAGTTCTTC,CASSDLGLAGSNEQFF
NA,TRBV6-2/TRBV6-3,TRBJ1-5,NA,TGTGCCAGCAGTCCCCGTCCCAGTCAGCCCCAGCATTTT,CASSPRPSQPQHF
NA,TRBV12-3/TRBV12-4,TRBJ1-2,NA,TGTGCCAGCAGTTTCTCCAGTTTCTATGGCTACACCTTC,CASSFSSFYGYTF
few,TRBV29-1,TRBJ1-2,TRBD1,TGCAGCGTTGAGACAGGGCTGGGCTACACCTTC,CSVETGLGYTF
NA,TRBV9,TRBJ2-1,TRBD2,TGTGCCAGCAGCGCCGCCGGGACTATCCGCCATGAGCAGTTCTTC,CASSAAGTIRHEQFF
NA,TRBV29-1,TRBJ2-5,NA,TGCAGCGTCCCCCCTCAGGGTTACCAAGAGACCCAGTACTTC,CSVPPQGYQETQYF
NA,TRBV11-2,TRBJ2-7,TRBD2,TGTGCCAGCAGTCTTTCTAGCGGGGGGGCCCGGTATGAAGAGCAGTACTTC,CASSLSSGGARYEEQYF
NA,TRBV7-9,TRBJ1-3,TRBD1,TGTGCCAGCAGCCCTCAGGGGGCGGCGGGAAACACCATATATTTT,CASSPQGAAGNTIYF
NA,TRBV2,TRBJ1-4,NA,TGTGCCAGCATGGGGGGGGCGCTTGAAAAACTGTTTTTT,CASMGGALEKLFF
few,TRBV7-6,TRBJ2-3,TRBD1,TGTGCCAGCAGCCTATGGACAGGGAGCACAGATACGCAGTATTTT,CASSLWTGSTDTQYF
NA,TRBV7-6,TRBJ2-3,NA,TGTGCCAGCAGCTTATCCAGGGGTGCAACAGATACGCAGTATTTT,CASSLSRGATDTQYF
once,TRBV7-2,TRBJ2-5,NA,TGTGCCAGCAGCCGAGCAGGAGGGACCCAGTACTTC,CASSRAGGTQYF
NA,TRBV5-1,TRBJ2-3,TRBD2,TGCGCCAGCACCCAAAACCCGCCGGGACTAGCGGATCTTCGGGCAGATACGCAGTATTTT,CASTQNPPGLADLRADTQYF